Many counts were recorded for the clone carrying this T cell receptor beta chain. What it binds is not known. Alongside a J-beta primer mix, a sample-barcoded 5' primer served in a second PCR lasting about 7 to 11 cycles. TCRdb re-analysed the 5' RACE reads in MiXCR, keeping a single row per CDR3 protein. This sample carries approximately 810,000 distinct CDR3 sequences, 25% to 35% of them seen once, and the ten largest clones take roughly 17%. Trimming stripped 0 bases from V and 2 bases from J, with 8 bases between. This CDR3 region has 13 residues. Germline V gene sequence: CDR1 DFQATT, CDR2 SNEGSKA (reference sequence). This sample is part of a study of blood T cells in healthy people across ages. Regarding the study as a whole: Estimated diversity across one million T cells was deemed an underestimate.

J is TRBJ2-7 and V is TRBV20-1; unclear D gene. The sample was blood. The clonotype comes from a woman of 80 years or more in good health. CDR3 protein: CSARDIQTYEQYF. The CDR3 nucleotides read TGCAGTGCTAGAGATATACAAACCTACGAGCAGTACTTC.